The 30 T cell receptor beta chains below all came from one sample that was sequenced in a study of blood T cell repertoires in COVID-19. The repertoire was sequenced with immunoSEQ multiplex PCR; TCRdb's copy has only in-frame clones and lacks some. The data hold hundreds of thousands of clones, with 85% to 90% observed a single time. The sequenced material came from PBMCs or T cells enriched from blood (not recorded which). Source of these receptors: a man aged 50-60 years who had been exposed to COVID-19.

This chain links TRBV6-6 with TRBJ1-4, with D unclear. CDR3 length: 15 residues. Germline values: CDR1 MNHNY, CDR2 SVGAGI (reference sequence). The V end lost 0 bases, the J end lost 4 bases, and 9 bases lay between the germline ends. The CDR3 protein is CASSYSKQNNEKLFF. DNA for the CDR3: TGTGCCAGCAGTTACTCGAAACAGAATAATGAAAAACTGTTTTTT.

The chain is built from TRBV2 and TRBJ1-4; 11 nucleotides match TRBD1. With 6 bases clipped from V and 1 base from J, the junction kept 10 bases outside the gene matches. Per germline, CDR1 SNHLY and CDR2 FYNNEI. The CDR3 is made up of 18 amino acids. The CDR3 loop reads CASSRTGGVGRTNEKLFF. CDR3 coding DNA: TGTGCCAGCAGCAGGACAGGGGGCGTAGGTAGAACTAATGAAAAACTGTTTTTT.

This rearrangement joins TRBV10-3 to TRBJ2-3; 11 bases map to TRBD1. CDR1 ENHRY and CDR2 SYGVKD come from the germline V gene. CDR3 length equals 15 residues. Unmatched junction bases numbered 6, after V lost 0 bases and J lost 10 bases. CDR3 in amino acids: CAISESGQGVPPQYF. The DNA for the CDR3 is TGTGCCATCAGTGAGTCGGGACAGGGGGTTCCTCCGCAGTATTTT.

CDR3 residues: CASSFLLAGALNEQFF. In nucleotides, the CDR3 is TGCGCCAGCAGCTTTCTCCTAGCGGGAGCGCTTAATGAGCAGTTCTTC. The chain recombines TRBV5-1 with TRBJ2-1, with 10 bases that match TRBD2. The CDR3 consists of 16 residues. Germline loops: CDR1 SGHRS, CDR2 YFSETQ. The J segment lost 7 bases and the V segment lost 2 bases, leaving 9 bases of the junction unmatched. Supplemented by reference TRBV5-1 and TRBJ2-1, the full variable domain reads KAGVTQTPRYLIKTRGQQVTLSCSPISGHRSVSWYQQTPGQGLQFLFEYFSETQRNKGNFPGRFSGRQFSNSRSEMNVSTLELGDSALYLCASSFLLAGALNEQFFGPGTRLTVL.

DNA of the CDR3: TGTGCCACCAGTGGGGACAAGCAAGGGGGTACGCAGTATTTT. It yields the protein CATSGDKQGGTQYF. The chain joins TRBV24-1 to TRBJ2-3; tentative D call: TRBD1 (6 bases). Germline lookup yields CDR1 KGHDR and CDR2 SFDVKD. V was shortened by 5 bases and J by 8 bases, with 16 bases between the two germline ends. CDR3 length: 14 residues.

This rearrangement joins TRBV12-3 or TRBV12-4 to TRBJ1-2, with D unclear. V dropped 2 bases and J dropped 2 bases, with 6 bases sitting between them. The CDR3 is 13 residues long. CDR3 bases: TGTGCCAGCAGTTTAAGCCAAAACTATGGCTACACCTTC. This encodes CASSLSQNYGYTF.

This clone was counted a few times. The gene calls are TRBV28 and TRBJ2-7; 8 bases agree with TRBD2. The CDR3 loop spans 16 amino acids. V dropped 7 bases and J dropped 2; count of bases not matched to a gene: 13. CDR1 is MDHEN, CDR2 SYDVKM, per germline. The CDR3 sequence: CASNRPAGLGPYEQYF. Here the CDR3 DNA reads TGTGCCAGCAACCGGCCCGCGGGACTAGGACCCTACGAGCAGTACTTC.

The rearrangement joins TRBV10-3 to TRBJ2-2; D call uncertain. The V end lost 5 bases, the J end lost 0 bases, and 10 bases lay between the germline ends. Looked up from germline, CDR1 is ENHRY and CDR2 is SYGVKD. This CDR3 contains 15 residues. The CDR3 DNA reads as TGTGCCATCAGTCAACCTATATCGAACACCGGGGAGCTGTTTTTT. As protein: CAISQPISNTGELFF.

CDR3 in amino acids: CASSFAEASRPFF. The CDR3 DNA follows: TGTGCCAGCAGCTTCGCTGAAGCGTCAAGGCCTTTCTTT. This sequence joins TRBV7-2 and TRBJ1-1; no reliable D call. V was cut by 3 bases and J by 12 bases, with 17 bases left in between. This CDR3 is built from 13 residues. Per the germline V gene, CDR1 is SGHTA and CDR2 is FQGNSA. The full variable domain, rest sourced from reference TRBV7-2 and TRBJ1-1, is GAGVSQSPSNKVTEKGKDVELRCDPISGHTALYWYRQSLGQGLEFLIYFQGNSAPDKSGLPSDRFSAERTGGSVSTLTIQRTQQEDSAVYLCASSFAEASRPFFGQGTRLTVV.

This chain connects TRBV27 to TRBJ2-2, with TRBD2 matching 7 bases. V lost 6 bases and J lost 4; bases outside the gene matches: 11. The V gene's germline CDR1 is MNHEY and CDR2 SMNVEV (reference sequence). The CDR3 is 16 amino acids. This CDR3 reads CASRESGTIFTGELFF. As DNA, the CDR3 is TGTGCCAGCAGGGAGTCCGGGACTATATTCACCGGGGAGCTGTTTTTT.

The V gene is TRBV5-6, the J gene TRBJ2-7; weak D call: TRBD1 (5 bases). Trimming pared 4 bases from V and 1 base from J, leaving 15 bases between. CDR3 length: 15 amino acids. From germline, CDR1 is SGHDT and CDR2 YYEEEE. As DNA, the CDR3 is TGTGCCAGCAGCGAAGGTGGGGCAAAATCCTACGAGCAGTACGTC. It specifies CASSEGGAKSYEQYV.

The gene calls are TRBV6-1 and TRBJ2-5; 14 nucleotides agree with TRBD2. V trimming: 5 bases; J trimming: 4 bases; junction bases outside the gene matches: 6. This CDR3 is built from 16 residues. CDR1 and CDR2 from the germline V gene are MNHNS and SASEGT. The CDR3 coding sequence is TGTGCCAGCAGTCAAGGACTAGCGGGAGGAACAGAGACCCAGTACTTC. Translation: CASSQGLAGGTETQYF.

The chain joins TRBV5-4 to TRBJ1-4, with D possibly matching TRBD1 (6 bases). Per germline, CDR1 SGHNT and CDR2 YYREEE (reference sequence). V lost 1 base and J lost 4, with 11 bases in between. This CDR3 has 15 residues. The CDR3 DNA reads TGTGCCAGCAGCTTGCAGGGGCGAGATAATGAAAAACTGTTTTTT. This translates into CASSLQGRDNEKLFF.

This clone has a single count. This chain joins TRBV18 and TRBJ1-1; 8 nucleotides match TRBD1. V dropped 3 bases and J dropped 4; count of bases not matched to a gene: 4. Per germline, CDR1 KGHSH and CDR2 LQKENI. The CDR3 spans 14 residues. DNA for the CDR3: TGTGCCAGCTCACCGGACAGGGAAGTCACTGAAGCTTTCTTT. Protein sequence: CASSPDREVTEAFF.

CDR3 in DNA: TGTGCCAGCAGTTCTACAGGGGAGAACACTGAAGCTTTCTTT. The encoded protein is CASSSTGENTEAFF. The chain employs TRBV28 and TRBJ1-1; 7 bases match TRBD1. The J segment lost 1 base and the V segment lost 4 bases, leaving 3 bases of the junction unmatched. From germline, CDR1 is MDHEN and CDR2 SYDVKM. The CDR3 is 14 residues long.

V is TRBV6-1 and J is TRBJ1-4, with D unclear. Looked up from germline, CDR1 is MNHNS and CDR2 is SASEGT. CDR3 length: 16 residues. V lost 2 bases to trimming and J lost 1 base, with 11 bases between them. The CDR3 is CASSESRSGTNEKLFF. The CDR3 DNA sequence: TGTGCCAGCAGTGAAAGTCGGAGTGGAACTAATGAAAAACTGTTTTTT.

The chain couples TRBV5-4 to TRBJ1-5; weak D call: TRBD1 (6 bases). Looked up from germline, CDR1 is SGHNT and CDR2 is YYREEE (reference sequence). The length of the CDR3 is 14 residues. Trimming removed 4 bases at V and 7 bases at J, with 15 bases between. CDR3: CASSLGGLGQPQHF. The CDR3 nucleotides are TGTGCCAGCAGCCTGGGGGGGCTGGGGCAGCCCCAGCATTTT.

The chain recombines TRBV9 with TRBJ1-2, with D unresolved. Trimming shortened V by 8 bases and J by 8 bases, and 10 bases separated the two germline ends. CDR1 SGDLS and CDR2 YYNGEE come from the germline V gene. The CDR3 has 10 residues. The CDR3 sequence: CARRESGYTF. DNA for the CDR3: TGTGCCAGGCGGGAGTCCGGCTACACCTTC.

The V call is TRBV5-4, the J call TRBJ1-6, with 7 bases matching TRBD1. V shed 2 bases, J shed 9 bases, and the junction held 8 bases outside the gene matches. The V gene's germline CDR1 is SGHNT and CDR2 YYREEE (reference sequence). This CDR3 is 15 amino acids long. The CDR3 DNA reads as TGTGCCAGCAGCTTCCTCGGACAGGTCGGTTCACCCCTCCACTTT. Its protein is CASSFLGQVGSPLHF.

The chain combines TRBV28 with TRBJ2-6; 9 bases map to TRBD1. After removal of 6 bases from V and 0 bases from J, the junction contained 6 bases not matched to a gene. The CDR3 length is 17 residues. Germline V gene data show CDR1 as MDHEN and CDR2 as SYDVKM. This chain's CDR3 is CASSPGTGPSGANVLTF. Here the CDR3 DNA reads TGTGCCAGCAGCCCCGGGACAGGGCCCTCTGGGGCCAACGTCCTGACTTTC.

In the case of this clone: Relative to the germline gene, one junction end is altered; a read error may explain this. This chain uses TRBV7-7 with TRBJ1-5; D call uncertain. This CDR3 has 13 amino acids. The germline CDR1 and CDR2 sequences are SSHAT and FNYEAQ (reference sequence). The CDR3 sequence: CASSLERNQPQHF. The CDR3 DNA is TGTGCTAGCAGCTTAGAACGGAATCAGCCCCAGCATTTT.

The rearrangement links TRBV18 to TRBJ2-5; perhaps TRBD2 as D (5 bases). This CDR3 is 13 amino acids long. Germline V gives CDR1 KGHSH, CDR2 LQKENI. Trimming shortened V by 4 bases and J by 4 bases, and 10 bases separated the two germline ends. The CDR3 coding sequence is TGTGCCAGCTCACTACTCGGAGGAGAGACCCAGTACTTC. Translation: CASSLLGGETQYF.

This chain links TRBV10-3 with TRBJ1-2, with TRBD1 as a possible D gene (5 bases). The V end was cut by 2 bases, the J end by 3 bases, with 13 bases between. Germline CDR1 and CDR2: ENHRY and SYGVKD. There are 15 residues in the CDR3. CDR3 protein: CAISEARGFDYGYTF. The CDR3 coding sequence is TGTGCCATCAGTGAGGCCCGGGGGTTTGACTATGGCTACACCTTC.

The V gene is TRBV5-1, the J gene TRBJ1-1; perhaps TRBD1 as D (5 bases). Germline CDR1 and CDR2: SGHRS and YFSETQ. The CDR3 consists of 15 residues. V was trimmed by 3 bases and J by 1 base, leaving 13 bases between them. CDR3 region: CASSSAGLPNTEAFF. The CDR3 DNA is TGCGCCAGCAGCTCAGCGGGACTGCCGAACACTGAAGCTTTCTTT.

The rearrangement uses TRBV6-1 and TRBJ2-7, with D possibly TRBD1 on 6 matching bases. Trimming removed 3 bases at V and 7 bases at J, with 22 bases between. The germline gives CDR1 MNHNS, CDR2 SASEGT. CDR3 length equals 16 residues. In nucleotides, the CDR3 is TGTGCCAGCAGTGACCGGGACACTCCTAAGGGAGAGGAGCAGTACGTC. Its protein product is CASSDRDTPKGEEQYV.

The genes are TRBV4-1 and TRBJ1-5, with unresolved D. The CDR3 sequence is 13 residues long. The germline CDR1 and CDR2 sequences are MGHRA and YSYEKL. V lost 0 bases, J lost 9 bases, and 9 bases lay in between. The CDR3: CASSQDRRRPQHF. The CDR3 DNA reads TGCGCCAGCAGCCAAGATCGCCGGAGGCCCCAGCATTTT.

This clone showed up just once. The genes are TRBV12-3 or TRBV12-4 and TRBJ2-4; the D gene is possibly TRBD1 (5 bases). V was pared by 2 bases and J by 6 bases, with 8 bases between. The CDR3 covers 13 residues. In DNA form, the CDR3 reads TGTGCCAGCAGTTTAAACCAGGGAAACATTCAGTACTTC. This sequence encodes CASSLNQGNIQYF.

V is TRBV12-3 or TRBV12-4 and J is TRBJ1-1; TRBD1 might be the D (6 bases). The V and J ends lost 7 bases and 8 bases respectively, with 17 bases between them. This CDR3 is built from 13 residues. The CDR3 protein is CASTLPLGAEAFF. CDR3 nucleotides: TGTGCCAGCACCCTCCCTTTGGGGGCCGAAGCTTTCTTT.

This rearrangement joins TRBV19 to TRBJ1-1; the D is unclear. V was clipped by 3 bases and J by 7 bases, with 6 bases between them. CDR3 length equals 11 residues. Germline V gene sequence: CDR1 LNHDA, CDR2 SQIVND (reference sequence). CDR3 residues: CASSITGEAFF. CDR3 DNA: TGTGCCAGTAGTATTACCGGTGAAGCTTTCTTT.

The V and J genes are TRBV9 and TRBJ2-1, with a weak D call TRBD2 (6 bases). This CDR3 is 13 amino acids long. With 1 base removed from V and 8 bases from J, the gap between germline ends came to 10 bases. Per germline, CDR1 SGDLS and CDR2 YYNGEE. The CDR3, as DNA: TGTGCCAGCAGCGTATCTCCTAGCGATGAGCAGTTCTTC. It yields the protein CASSVSPSDEQFF.